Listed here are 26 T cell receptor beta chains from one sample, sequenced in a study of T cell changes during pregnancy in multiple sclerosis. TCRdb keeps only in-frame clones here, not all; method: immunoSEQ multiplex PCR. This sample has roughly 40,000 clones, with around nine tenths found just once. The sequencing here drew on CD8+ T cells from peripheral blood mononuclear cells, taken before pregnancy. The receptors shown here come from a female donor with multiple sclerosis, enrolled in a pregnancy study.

CDR3 sequence (DNA): TGTGCCATCAGTGCAGGGGTTGGAGAAAACATTCAGTACTTC. It translates to CAISAGVGENIQYF. This rearrangement joins TRBV10-3 to TRBJ2-4; TRBD1 might be the D (6 bases). Trimming left V 4 bases short and J 5 bases short, with 12 bases between. This CDR3 has 14 amino acids. Germline lookup yields CDR1 ENHRY and CDR2 SYGVKD.

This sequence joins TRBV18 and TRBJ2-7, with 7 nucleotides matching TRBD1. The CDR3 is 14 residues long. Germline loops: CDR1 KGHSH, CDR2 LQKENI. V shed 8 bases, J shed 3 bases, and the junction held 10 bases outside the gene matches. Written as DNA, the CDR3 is TGTGCCAGCAGATCTCCGGCAGGGGGCTACGAGCAGTACTTC. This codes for CASRSPAGGYEQYF.

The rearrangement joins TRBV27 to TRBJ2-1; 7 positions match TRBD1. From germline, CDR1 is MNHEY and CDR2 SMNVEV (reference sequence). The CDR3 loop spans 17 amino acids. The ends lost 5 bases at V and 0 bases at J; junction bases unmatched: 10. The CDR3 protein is CASSTRDSRSSYNEQFF. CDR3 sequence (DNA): TGTGCCAGCAGTACCCGGGACAGCCGAAGCTCCTACAATGAGCAGTTCTTC.

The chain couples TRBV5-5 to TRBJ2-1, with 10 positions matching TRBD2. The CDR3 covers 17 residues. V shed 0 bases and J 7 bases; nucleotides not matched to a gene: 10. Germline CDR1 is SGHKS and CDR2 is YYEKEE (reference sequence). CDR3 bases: TGTGCCAGCAGCTTGGCTGGGACTAGCGCCAGTAGAAATGAGCAGTTCTTC. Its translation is CASSLAGTSASRNEQFF. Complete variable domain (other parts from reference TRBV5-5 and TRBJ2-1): DAGVTQSPTHLIKTRGQQVTLRCSPISGHKSVSWYQQVLGQGPQFIFQYYEKEERGRGNFPDRFSARQFPNYSSELNVNALLLGDSALYLCASSLAGTSASRNEQFFGPGTRLTVL.

Here the CDR3 reads CAWGWTGPSTDTQYF. DNA for the CDR3: TGTGCCTGGGGTTGGACAGGGCCTAGCACAGATACGCAGTATTTT. V is TRBV30 and J is TRBJ2-3, with 8 positions matching TRBD1. Germline V gene data show CDR1 as GTSNPN and CDR2 as SVGIG (reference sequence). This CDR3 region has 15 residues. The V segment lost 5 bases and the J segment 0 bases; nucleotides outside the gene matches: 7.

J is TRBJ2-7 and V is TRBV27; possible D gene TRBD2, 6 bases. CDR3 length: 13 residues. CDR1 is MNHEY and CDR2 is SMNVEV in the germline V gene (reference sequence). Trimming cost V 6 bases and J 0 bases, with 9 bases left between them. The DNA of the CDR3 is TGTGCCAGCAGGGCGGAGGGCTCCTACGAGCAGTACTTC. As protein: CASRAEGSYEQYF.

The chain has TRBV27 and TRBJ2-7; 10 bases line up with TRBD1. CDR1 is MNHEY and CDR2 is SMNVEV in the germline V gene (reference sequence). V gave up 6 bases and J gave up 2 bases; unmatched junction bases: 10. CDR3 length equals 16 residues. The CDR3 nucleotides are TGTGCCAGCAGCCTAATGGGGGACAGGGGTACCTACGAGCAGTACTTC. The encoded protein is CASSLMGDRGTYEQYF.

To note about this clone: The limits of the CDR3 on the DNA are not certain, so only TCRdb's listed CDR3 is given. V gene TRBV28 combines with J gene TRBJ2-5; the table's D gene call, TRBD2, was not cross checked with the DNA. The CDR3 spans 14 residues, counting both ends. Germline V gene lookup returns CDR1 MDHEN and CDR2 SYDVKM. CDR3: CASSSSGSEETQYF.

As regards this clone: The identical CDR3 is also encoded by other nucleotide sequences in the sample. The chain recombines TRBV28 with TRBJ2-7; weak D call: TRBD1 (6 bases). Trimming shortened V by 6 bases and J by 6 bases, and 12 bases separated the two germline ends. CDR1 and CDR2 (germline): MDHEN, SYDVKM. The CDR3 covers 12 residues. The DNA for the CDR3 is TGTGCCAGCAGCCTATGGGGGCGCGAGCAGTACTTC. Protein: CASSLWGREQYF.

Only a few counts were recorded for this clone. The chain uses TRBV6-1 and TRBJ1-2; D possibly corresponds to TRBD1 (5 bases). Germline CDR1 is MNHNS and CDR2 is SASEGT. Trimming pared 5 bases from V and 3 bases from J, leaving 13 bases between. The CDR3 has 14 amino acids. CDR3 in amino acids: CASSSTGLDYGYTF. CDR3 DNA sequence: TGTGCCAGCAGTTCTACAGGATTGGACTATGGCTACACCTTC.

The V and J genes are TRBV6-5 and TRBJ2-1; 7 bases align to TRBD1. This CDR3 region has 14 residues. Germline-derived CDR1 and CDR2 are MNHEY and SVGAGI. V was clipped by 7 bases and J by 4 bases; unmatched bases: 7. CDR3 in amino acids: CASTPGQPYNEQFF. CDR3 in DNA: TGTGCCAGCACCCCGGGACAGCCATACAATGAGCAGTTCTTC.

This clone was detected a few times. The DNA of the CDR3 is TGTGCCAGCAGCCCTAAGGACAACTACAATGAGCAGTTCTTC. Encoded protein: CASSPKDNYNEQFF. The genes are TRBV6-4 and TRBJ2-1, with D possibly being TRBD1 (5 bases). Germline V CDR1 and CDR2: MRHNA, SNTAGT. Trimming took off 6 bases at V and 3 bases at J, with 12 bases between the two ends. The CDR3 runs to 14 residues.

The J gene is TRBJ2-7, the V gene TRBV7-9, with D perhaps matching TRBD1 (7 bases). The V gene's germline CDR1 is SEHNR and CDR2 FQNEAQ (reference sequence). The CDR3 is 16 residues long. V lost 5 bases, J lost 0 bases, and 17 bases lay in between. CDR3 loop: CASSPLQGRTSYEQYF. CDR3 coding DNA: TGTGCCAGCAGCCCATTACAGGGGAGGACCTCCTACGAGCAGTACTTC.

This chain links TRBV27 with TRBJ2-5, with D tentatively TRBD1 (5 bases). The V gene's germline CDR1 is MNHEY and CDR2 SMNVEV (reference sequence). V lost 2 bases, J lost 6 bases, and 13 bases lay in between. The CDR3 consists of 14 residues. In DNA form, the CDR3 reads TGTGCCAGCAGTTTACTTGCAGGGCTGAAGACCCAGTACTTC. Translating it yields CASSLLAGLKTQYF.

The CDR3 region has the DNA TGTGCCAGCAGCCGCATGGACACACAAGAGACCCAGTACTTC. Residues: CASSRMDTQETQYF. The genes are TRBV28 and TRBJ2-5; D possibly corresponds to TRBD1 (5 bases). The germline V gene encodes CDR1 MDHEN and CDR2 SYDVKM. Trimming stripped 6 bases from V and 2 bases from J, with 13 bases between. The CDR3 spans 14 residues.

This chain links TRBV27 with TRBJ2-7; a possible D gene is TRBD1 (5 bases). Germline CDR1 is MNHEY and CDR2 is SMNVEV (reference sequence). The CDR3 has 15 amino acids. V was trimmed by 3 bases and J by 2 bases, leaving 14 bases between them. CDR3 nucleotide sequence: TGTGCCAGCAGTTTCGGAGCAGGGCGCACCTACGAGCAGTACTTC. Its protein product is CASSFGAGRTYEQYF.

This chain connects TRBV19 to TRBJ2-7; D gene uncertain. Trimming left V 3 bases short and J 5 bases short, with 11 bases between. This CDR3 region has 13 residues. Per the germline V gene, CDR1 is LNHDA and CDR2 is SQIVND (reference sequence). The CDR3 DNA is TGTGCCAGTAGTATTTCCCTCCGGGACGAGCAGTACTTC. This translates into CASSISLRDEQYF.

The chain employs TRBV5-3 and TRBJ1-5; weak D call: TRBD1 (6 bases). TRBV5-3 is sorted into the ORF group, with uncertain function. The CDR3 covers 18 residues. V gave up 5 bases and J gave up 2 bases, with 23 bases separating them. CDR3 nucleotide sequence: TGTGCCAGAAGTACGGGACAAGCTCCGAACTTCGGCAATCAGCCCCAGCATTTT. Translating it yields CARSTGQAPNFGNQPQHF.

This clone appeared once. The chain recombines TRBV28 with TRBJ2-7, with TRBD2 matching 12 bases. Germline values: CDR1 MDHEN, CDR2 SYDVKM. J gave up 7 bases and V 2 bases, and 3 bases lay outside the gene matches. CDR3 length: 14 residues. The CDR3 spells CASSLLAGGGEQYF. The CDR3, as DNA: TGTGCCAGCAGTTTACTAGCGGGAGGGGGGGAGCAGTACTTC.

CDR3: CASSFRGHLSYEQYF. CDR3 sequence (DNA): TGTGCCAGCAGTTTTAGGGGACACTTGTCCTACGAGCAGTACTTC. V usage is TRBV28 and J usage is TRBJ2-7; D might be TRBD1 (6 bases). Germline CDR1 and CDR2: MDHEN and SYDVKM. The CDR3 extends over 15 amino acids. V gave up 3 bases and J gave up 1 base, with 13 bases separating them. Full variable domain (remainder filled in from reference TRBV28 and TRBJ2-7): DVKVTQSSRYLVKRTGEKVFLECVQDMDHENMFWYRQDPGLGLRLIYFSYDVKMKEKGDIPEGYSVSREKKERFSLILESASTNQTSMYLCASSFRGHLSYEQYFGPGTRLTVT.

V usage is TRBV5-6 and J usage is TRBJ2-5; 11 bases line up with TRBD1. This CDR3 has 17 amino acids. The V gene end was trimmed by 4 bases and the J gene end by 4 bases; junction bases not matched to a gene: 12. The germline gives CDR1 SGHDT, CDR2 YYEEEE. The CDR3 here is CASSPPPGQGDRETQYF. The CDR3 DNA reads TGTGCCAGCAGCCCCCCGCCGGGACAGGGGGATCGAGAGACCCAGTACTTC.

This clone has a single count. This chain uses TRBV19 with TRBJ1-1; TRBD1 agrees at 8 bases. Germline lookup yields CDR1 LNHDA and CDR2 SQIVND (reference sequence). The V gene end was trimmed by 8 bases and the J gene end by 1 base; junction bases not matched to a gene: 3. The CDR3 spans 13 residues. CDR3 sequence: CASGDRGNTEAFF. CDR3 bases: TGTGCCAGTGGCGACAGGGGGAACACTGAAGCTTTCTTT.

The CDR3 region is CASSSKGDTQYF. The DNA of the CDR3 is TGTGCCAGCAGCTCAAAGGGGGATACGCAGTATTTT. The rearrangement joins TRBV9 to TRBJ2-3; possibly TRBD1 for D (5 bases). CDR1 SGDLS and CDR2 YYNGEE come from the germline V gene. V was pared by 4 bases and J by 6 bases, with 9 bases between. CDR3 length: 12 amino acids.

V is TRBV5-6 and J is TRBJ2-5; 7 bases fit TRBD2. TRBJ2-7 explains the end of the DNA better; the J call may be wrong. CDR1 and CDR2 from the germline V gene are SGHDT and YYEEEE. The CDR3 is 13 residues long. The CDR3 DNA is TGTGCCAGCAGCTCGGGACTACCTTACGAGCAGTACTTC. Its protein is CASSSGLPYEQYF.

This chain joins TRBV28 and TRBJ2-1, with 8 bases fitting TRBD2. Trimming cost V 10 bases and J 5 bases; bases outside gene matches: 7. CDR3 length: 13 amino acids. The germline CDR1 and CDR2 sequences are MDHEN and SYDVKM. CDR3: CAIPGGEDNEQFF. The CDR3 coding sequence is TGTGCCATCCCGGGGGGGGAAGACAATGAGCAGTTCTTC.

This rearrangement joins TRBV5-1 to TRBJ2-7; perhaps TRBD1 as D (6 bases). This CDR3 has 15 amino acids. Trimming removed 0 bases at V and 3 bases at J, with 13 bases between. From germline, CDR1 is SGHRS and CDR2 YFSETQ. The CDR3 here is CASSLVEDSYYEQYF. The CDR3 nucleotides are TGCGCCAGCAGCTTGGTAGAGGACAGCTACTACGAGCAGTACTTC.